The 10 T cell receptor beta chains given below trace back to one sample, sequenced in a study of cytomegalovirus exposure and HLA in healthy donors. Sequencing was performed with immunoSEQ multiplex PCR; in TCRdb, only in-frame clones are kept and a portion is missing. Altogether about 88,000 clones are present, roughly 80% being singletons, with the ten largest covering over 10%. Source material: PBMCs. Every receptor here comes from a woman between 18 and 30 years old in good health and CMV-seropositive.

The V gene is TRBV28, the J gene TRBJ2-2; 8 nucleotides agree with TRBD2. Germline V gene lookup returns CDR1 MDHEN and CDR2 SYDVKM. This CDR3 region has 15 residues. Trimming cost V 3 bases and J 5 bases; bases outside gene matches: 5. The CDR3 sequence is CASSLPASGTGELFF. In nucleotides, the CDR3 is TGTGCCAGCAGTTTGCCGGCTAGCGGGACCGGGGAGCTGTTTTTT.

The rearrangement links TRBV19 to TRBJ2-7; 8 bases are shared with TRBD1. There are 14 residues in the CDR3. Germline loops: CDR1 LNHDA, CDR2 SQIVND (reference sequence). With 5 bases clipped from V and 7 bases from J, the junction kept 10 bases outside the gene matches. CDR3 nucleotides: TGTGCCAGTAGTCCAGGACAGGGCCCGGGGGAGCAGTACTTC. Its translation: CASSPGQGPGEQYF.

The chain recombines TRBV4-3 with TRBJ2-6; D is uncertain. Germline CDR1 is LGHNA and CDR2 is YSLEER. Trimming shortened V by 2 bases and J by 0 bases, and 11 bases separated the two germline ends. CDR3 length: 17 residues. The CDR3 DNA follows: TGCGCCAGCAGCCAATCTCTGACGGGCTCTGGGGCCAACGTCCTGACTTTC. This encodes CASSQSLTGSGANVLTF.

The chain joins TRBV5-4 to TRBJ2-5, with TRBD2 identical over 9 bases. The CDR3 sequence is 18 residues long. The germline gives CDR1 SGHNT, CDR2 YYREEE (reference sequence). The J segment lost 5 bases and the V segment lost 4 bases, leaving 18 bases of the junction unmatched. The CDR3 reads CASSPVGVAGAYGETQYF. Here the CDR3 DNA reads TGTGCCAGCAGCCCAGTCGGGGTAGCGGGGGCCTACGGGGAGACCCAGTACTTC.

The chain recombines TRBV11-2 with TRBJ2-5; D uncertain. The V end lost 5 bases, the J end lost 5 bases, and 12 bases lay between the germline ends. Per the germline V gene, CDR1 is SGHAT and CDR2 is FQNNGV. The CDR3 covers 13 residues. The DNA of the CDR3 is TGTGCCAGCAGCCGGTTGGTCCGGGAGACCCAGTACTTC. This gives the protein CASSRLVRETQYF.

The chain employs TRBV5-1 and TRBJ1-1; 8 nucleotides line up with TRBD1. V gave up 3 bases and J gave up 1 base; unmatched junction bases: 2. Germline V CDR1 and CDR2: SGHRS, YFSETQ. The CDR3 sequence is 14 residues long. The CDR3 is CASSSGTGNTEAFF. The CDR3, as DNA: TGCGCCAGCAGCTCCGGGACAGGGAACACTGAAGCTTTCTTT.

The V and J genes are TRBV19 and TRBJ2-7; D may be TRBD1 (7 bases). CDR1 is LNHDA and CDR2 is SQIVND in the germline V gene (reference sequence). The CDR3 spans 16 residues. V lost 0 bases to trimming and J lost 0 bases, with 12 bases between them. In nucleotides, the CDR3 is TGTGCCAGTAGTATAGATTCAGGGGGACTCTCCTACGAGCAGTACTTC. It translates to CASSIDSGGLSYEQYF.

The rearrangement uses TRBV10-1 and TRBJ2-1; D possibly corresponds to TRBD1 (5 bases). V lost 2 bases and J lost 4, with 18 bases in between. This CDR3 comprises 17 residues. Germline CDR1 WNHNN, CDR2 SYGVQD (reference sequence). As DNA, the CDR3 is TGCGCCAGCAGTGAGGACCGCAGGGCCCTTGGGTACAATGAGCAGTTCTTC. Amino acid sequence: CASSEDRRALGYNEQFF.

The chain carries TRBV5-1 and TRBJ2-5; 12 nucleotides match TRBD1. V was pared by 4 bases and J by 4 bases, with 8 bases of the junction left unmatched. Looked up from germline, CDR1 is SGHRS and CDR2 is YFSETQ. This CDR3 contains 16 residues. For the CDR3, the DNA is TGCGCCAGCAGCGTAACCGGGACAGGGGGCGGAGAGACCCAGTACTTC. This gives the protein CASSVTGTGGGETQYF. Using reference TRBV5-1 and TRBJ2-5 for the parts outside the CDR3, the full variable domain is KAGVTQTPRYLIKTRGQQVTLSCSPISGHRSVSWYQQTPGQGLQFLFEYFSETQRNKGNFPGRFSGRQFSNSRSEMNVSTLELGDSALYLCASSVTGTGGGETQYFGPGTRLLVL.

This chain uses TRBV19 with TRBJ2-2, with a tentative D call TRBD2 (6 bases). Germline loops: CDR1 LNHDA, CDR2 SQIVND (reference sequence). The CDR3 contains 14 residues. Trimming pared 8 bases from V and 2 bases from J, leaving 12 bases between. CDR3 sequence reads: CASCRGKNTGELFF. CDR3 coding DNA: TGTGCCAGTTGCCGGGGGAAAAACACCGGGGAGCTGTTTTTT.